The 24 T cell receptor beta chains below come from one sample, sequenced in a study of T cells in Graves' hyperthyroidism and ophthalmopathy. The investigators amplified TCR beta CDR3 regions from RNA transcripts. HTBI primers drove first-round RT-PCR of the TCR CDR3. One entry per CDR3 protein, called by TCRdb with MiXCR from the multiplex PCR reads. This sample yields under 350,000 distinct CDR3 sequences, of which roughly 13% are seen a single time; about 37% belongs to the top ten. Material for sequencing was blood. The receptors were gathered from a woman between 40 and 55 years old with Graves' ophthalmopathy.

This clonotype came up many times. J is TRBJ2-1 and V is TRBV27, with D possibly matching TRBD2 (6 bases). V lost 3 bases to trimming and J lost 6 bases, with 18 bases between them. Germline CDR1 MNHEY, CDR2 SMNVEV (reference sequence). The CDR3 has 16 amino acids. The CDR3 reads CASSFRVGRGVNEQFF. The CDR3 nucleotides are TGTGCCAGCAGTTTTCGAGTGGGGCGGGGAGTCAATGAGCAGTTCTTC.

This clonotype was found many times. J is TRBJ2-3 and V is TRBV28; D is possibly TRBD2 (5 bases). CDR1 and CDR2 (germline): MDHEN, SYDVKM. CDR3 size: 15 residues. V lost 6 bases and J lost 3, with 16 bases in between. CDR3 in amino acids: CASSIEGPWTDTQYF. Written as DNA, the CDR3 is TGTGCCAGCAGCATTGAGGGCCCATGGACAGATACGCAGTATTTT.

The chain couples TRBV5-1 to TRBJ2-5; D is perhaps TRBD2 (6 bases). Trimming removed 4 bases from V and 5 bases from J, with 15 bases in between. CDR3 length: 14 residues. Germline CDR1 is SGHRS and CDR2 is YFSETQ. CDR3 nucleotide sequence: TGCGCCAGCAGCGGAGGGACGCCGGGGGAGACCCAGTACTTC. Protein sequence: CASSGGTPGETQYF.

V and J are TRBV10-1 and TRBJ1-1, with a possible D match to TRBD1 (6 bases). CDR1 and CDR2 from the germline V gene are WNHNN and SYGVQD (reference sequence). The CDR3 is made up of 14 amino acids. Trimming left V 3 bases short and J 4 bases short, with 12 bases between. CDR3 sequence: CASSDARGGTEAFF. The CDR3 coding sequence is TGCGCCAGCAGTGATGCCAGGGGAGGCACTGAAGCTTTCTTT.

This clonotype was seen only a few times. The CDR3 sequence: CASSESDNEQFF. CDR3 nucleotide sequence: TGCGCCAGCAGTGAAAGCGACAATGAGCAGTTCTTC. The V gene is TRBV10-2, the J gene TRBJ2-1; no clear D gene. CDR1 WSHSY and CDR2 SAAADI come from the germline V gene. This CDR3 comprises 12 residues. V was cut by 3 bases and J by 5 bases, with 5 bases left in between.

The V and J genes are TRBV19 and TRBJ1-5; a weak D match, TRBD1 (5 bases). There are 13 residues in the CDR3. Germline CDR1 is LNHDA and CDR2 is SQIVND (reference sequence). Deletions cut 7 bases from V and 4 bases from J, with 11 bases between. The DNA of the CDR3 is TGTGCCAGTAACCGACAGAGAAATCAGCCCCAGCATTTT. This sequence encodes CASNRQRNQPQHF. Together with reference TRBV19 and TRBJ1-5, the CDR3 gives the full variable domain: DGGITQSPKYLFRKEGQNVTLSCEQNLNHDAMYWYRQDPGQGLRLIYYSQIVNDFQKGDIAEGYSVSREKKESFPLTVTSAQKNPTAFYLCASNRQRNQPQHFGDGTRLSIL.

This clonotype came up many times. The chain's CDR3 is CASSLSAGFTDTQYF. The CDR3 DNA reads as TGTGCCAGCAGTTTATCGGCGGGTTTCACAGATACGCAGTATTTT. The chain uses TRBV27 and TRBJ2-3; D might be TRBD2 (5 bases). V was pared by 0 bases and J by 2 bases, with 9 bases between. CDR3 length: 15 amino acids. The germline gives CDR1 MNHEY, CDR2 SMNVEV (reference sequence).

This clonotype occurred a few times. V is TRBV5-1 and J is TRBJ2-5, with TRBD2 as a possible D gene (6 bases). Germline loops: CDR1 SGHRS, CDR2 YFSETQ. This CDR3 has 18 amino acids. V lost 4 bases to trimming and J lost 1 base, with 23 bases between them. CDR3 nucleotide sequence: TGCGCCAGCAGCCCACACCGGACGACCGCGGGAATCCAAGAGACCCAGTACTTC. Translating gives CASSPHRTTAGIQETQYF.

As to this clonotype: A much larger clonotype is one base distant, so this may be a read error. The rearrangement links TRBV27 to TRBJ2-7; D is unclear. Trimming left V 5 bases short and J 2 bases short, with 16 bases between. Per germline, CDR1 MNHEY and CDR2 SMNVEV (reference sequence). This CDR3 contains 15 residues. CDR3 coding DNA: TGTGCCAGCAGTGTCTATACGGGTCTCCCCTACGAGCAGTACTTC. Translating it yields CASSVYTGLPYEQYF.

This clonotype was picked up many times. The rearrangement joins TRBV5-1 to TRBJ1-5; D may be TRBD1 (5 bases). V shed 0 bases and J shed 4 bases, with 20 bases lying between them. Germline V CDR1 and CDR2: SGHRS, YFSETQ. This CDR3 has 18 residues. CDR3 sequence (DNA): TGCGCCAGCAGCTTGGACAGGCCTAAGATCATCCGAAATCAGCCCCAGCATTTT. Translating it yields CASSLDRPKIIRNQPQHF.

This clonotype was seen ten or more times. DNA of the CDR3: TGCGCCAGCAGTGAACGGATGCCAGATACGCAGTATTTT. It is translated as CASSERMPDTQYF. The chain links TRBV10-1 to TRBJ2-3; D is ambiguous. The CDR3 runs to 13 residues. Per germline, CDR1 WNHNN and CDR2 SYGVQD (reference sequence). V lost 3 bases and J lost 4, with 8 bases in between.

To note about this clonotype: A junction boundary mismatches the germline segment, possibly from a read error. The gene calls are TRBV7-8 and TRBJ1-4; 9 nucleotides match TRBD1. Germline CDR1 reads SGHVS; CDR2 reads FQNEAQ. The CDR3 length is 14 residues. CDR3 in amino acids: CASSTGGAGEKLFF. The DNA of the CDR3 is TGCGCCAGCAGTACAGGGGGCGCGGGTGAAAAACTGTTTTTT.

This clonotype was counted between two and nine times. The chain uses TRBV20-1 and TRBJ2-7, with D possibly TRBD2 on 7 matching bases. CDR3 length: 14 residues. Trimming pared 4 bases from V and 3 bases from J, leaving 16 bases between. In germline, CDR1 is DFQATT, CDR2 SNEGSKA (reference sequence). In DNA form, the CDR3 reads TGCAGTGCTATAGGGGGGGTAGATCTCTACGAGCAGTACTTC. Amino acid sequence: CSAIGGVDLYEQYF.

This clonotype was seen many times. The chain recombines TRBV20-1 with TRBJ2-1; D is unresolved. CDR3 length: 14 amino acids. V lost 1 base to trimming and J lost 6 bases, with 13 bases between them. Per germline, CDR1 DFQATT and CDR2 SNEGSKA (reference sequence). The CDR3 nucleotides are TGCAGTGCTAGAGTCTATGGGCGAGGCAATGAGCAGTTCTTC. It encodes CSARVYGRGNEQFF.

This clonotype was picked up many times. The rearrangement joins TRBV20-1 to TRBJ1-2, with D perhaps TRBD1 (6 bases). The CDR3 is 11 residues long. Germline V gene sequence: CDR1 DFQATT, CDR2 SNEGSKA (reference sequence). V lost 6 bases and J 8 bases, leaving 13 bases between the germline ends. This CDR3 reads CSAQGVGGYTF. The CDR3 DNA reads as TGCAGTGCACAGGGAGTGGGAGGCTACACCTTC.

The CDR3 coding sequence is TGTGCCAGCAGCTCAGGGATCTCCTACAATGAGCAGTTCTTC. Amino acids: CASSSGISYNEQFF. This chain uses TRBV11-3 with TRBJ2-1; a possible D gene is TRBD1 (5 bases). In germline, CDR1 is SGHNT, CDR2 YENEEA. This CDR3 contains 14 residues. V lost 4 bases and J 0 bases, leaving 7 bases between the germline ends.

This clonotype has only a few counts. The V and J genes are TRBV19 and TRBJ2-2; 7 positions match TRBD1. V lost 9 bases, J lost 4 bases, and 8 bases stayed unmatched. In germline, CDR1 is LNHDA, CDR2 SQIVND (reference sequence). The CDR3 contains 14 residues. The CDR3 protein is CASLQTGLTGELFF. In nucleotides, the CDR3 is TGTGCCAGCCTCCAGACAGGGCTCACCGGGGAGCTGTTTTTT.

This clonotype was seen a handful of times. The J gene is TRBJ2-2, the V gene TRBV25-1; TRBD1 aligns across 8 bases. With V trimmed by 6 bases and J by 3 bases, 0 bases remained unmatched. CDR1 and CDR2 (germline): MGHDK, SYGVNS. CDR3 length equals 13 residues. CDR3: CASRQGDTGELFF. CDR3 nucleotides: TGTGCCAGCAGACAGGGGGACACCGGGGAGCTGTTTTTT.

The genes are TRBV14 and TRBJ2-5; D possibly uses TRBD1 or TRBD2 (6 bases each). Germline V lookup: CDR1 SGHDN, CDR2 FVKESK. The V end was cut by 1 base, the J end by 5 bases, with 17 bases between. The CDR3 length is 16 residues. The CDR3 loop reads CASSQGLRGVRETQYF. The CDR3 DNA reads TGTGCCAGCAGCCAAGGCCTGAGGGGGGTGAGGGAGACCCAGTACTTC.

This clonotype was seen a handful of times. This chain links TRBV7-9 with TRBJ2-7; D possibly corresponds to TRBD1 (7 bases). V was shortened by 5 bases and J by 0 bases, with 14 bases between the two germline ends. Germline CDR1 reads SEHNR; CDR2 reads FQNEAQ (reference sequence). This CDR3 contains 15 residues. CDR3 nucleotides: TGTGCCAGCAGCACCTACAGGGGAGGCTCCTACGAGCAGTACTTC. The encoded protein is CASSTYRGGSYEQYF.

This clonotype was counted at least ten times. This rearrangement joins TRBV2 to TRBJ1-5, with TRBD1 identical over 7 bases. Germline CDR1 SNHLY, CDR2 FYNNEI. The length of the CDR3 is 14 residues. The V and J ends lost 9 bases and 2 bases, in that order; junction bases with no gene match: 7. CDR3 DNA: TGTGCCAGTAACCGGGACAGTCGCAATCAGCCCCAGCATTTT. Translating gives CASNRDSRNQPQHF.

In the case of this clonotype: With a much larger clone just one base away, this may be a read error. CDR3 region: CSARAERTSGGPEQYF. The CDR3 coding sequence is TGCAGTGCTAGAGCGGAAAGGACTAGCGGGGGGCCCGAGCAGTACTTC. The chain has TRBV20-1 and TRBJ2-7, with TRBD2 matching over 14 bases. The V gene's germline CDR1 is DFQATT and CDR2 SNEGSKA (reference sequence). The V gene end was trimmed by 1 base and the J gene end by 6 bases; junction bases not matched to a gene: 8. The CDR3 has 16 amino acids.

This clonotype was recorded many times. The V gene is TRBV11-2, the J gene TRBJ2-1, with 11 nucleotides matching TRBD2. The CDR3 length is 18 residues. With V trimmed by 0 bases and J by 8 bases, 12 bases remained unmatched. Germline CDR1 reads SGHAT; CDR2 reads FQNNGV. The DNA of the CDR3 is TGTGCCAGCAGCTTAGAACGCCTAGCGGGGGGCCGAATCGATGAGCAGTTCTTC. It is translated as CASSLERLAGGRIDEQFF.

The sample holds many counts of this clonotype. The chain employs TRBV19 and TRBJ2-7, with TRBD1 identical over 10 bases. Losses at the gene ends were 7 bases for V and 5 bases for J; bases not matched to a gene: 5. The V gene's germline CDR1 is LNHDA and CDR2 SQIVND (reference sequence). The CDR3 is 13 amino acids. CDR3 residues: CASTPGQGNEQYF. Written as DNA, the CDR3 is TGTGCCAGTACCCCGGGACAGGGGAACGAGCAGTACTTC. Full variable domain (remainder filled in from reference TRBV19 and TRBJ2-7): DGGITQSPKYLFRKEGQNVTLSCEQNLNHDAMYWYRQDPGQGLRLIYYSQIVNDFQKGDIAEGYSVSREKKESFPLTVTSAQKNPTAFYLCASTPGQGNEQYFGPGTRLTVT.